A selection of T cell receptor beta chains follows, all from one sample in a study of blood T cell repertoires in COVID-19. Libraries were prepared by immunoSEQ multiplex PCR; TCRdb keeps only in-frame clonotypes and omits some of them. The sample holds about 81,000 clones; approximately 84% are singletons and the top ten take about an eighth. The sequencing input was peripheral blood. The receptors come from a human donor in a cohort sampled during active COVID-19. Each CDR3 is given with its conserved first and last residue. A D gene is named only where the DNA matches it firmly. Clone size is stated in some rows and not others, as once, few, many or a class when expanded.

. TRBD1 TRBJ2-1 TRBV6-5 CASTQRGTGLSEQFF TGTGCCAGCACTCAAAGGGGGACAGGGTTATCTGAGCAGTTCTTC
. . TRBJ2-7 TRBV21-1 CASSTPHLGRVHEQYF TGTGCCAGCAGCACGCCCCACCTTGGCAGGGTCCACGAGCAGTACTTC
. . TRBJ1-1 TRBV6-5 CASSYRRNGRSEAFF TGTGCCAGCAGTTATCGTCGGAACGGGAGGTCCGAAGCTTTCTTT
. . TRBJ2-1 TRBV28 CASSFVRVSHNEQFF TGTGCCAGCAGTTTCGTCCGGGTGTCCCACAATGAGCAGTTCTTC
. . TRBJ2-1 TRBV12-3/TRBV12-4 CASSLRRGIEQFF TGTGCCAGCAGTTTGAGGCGGGGAATTGAGCAGTTCTTC
. TRBD1 TRBJ1-5 TRBV2 CASRATGDSNQPQHF TGTGCCAGCAGAGCTACAGGGGATAGCAATCAGCCCCAGCATTTT
. . TRBJ2-3 TRBV15 CATSVGAGSDTQYF TGTGCCACCAGTGTTGGTGCCGGTTCAGATACGCAGTATTTT
. TRBD2 TRBJ2-1 TRBV10-1 CASSESKLAGSYNEQFF TGCGCCAGCAGTGAGTCCAAACTAGCGGGGTCCTACAATGAGCAGTTCTTC
. TRBD2 TRBJ2-7 TRBV3-1/TRBV3-2 CASSQDSSGGAHEQYF TGTGCCAGCAGCCAAGATAGCAGCGGGGGGGCCCACGAGCAGTACTTC
. . TRBJ2-3 TRBV3-1/TRBV3-2 CASSQRFGLDTQYF TGTGCCAGCAGCCAAAGATTCGGGTTAGATACGCAGTATTTT
. TRBD1 TRBJ1-1 TRBV6-5 CATDDRGVRNTEAFF TGTGCCACCGACGACAGGGGAGTGCGGAACACTGAAGCTTTCTTT
. . TRBJ2-7 TRBV25-1 CASTPDYNYEQYF TGTGCCAGCACTCCGGACTACAATTACGAGCAGTACTTC
. TRBD1 TRBJ2-1 TRBV11-2 CASSSTTGGTEQFF TGTGCCAGCAGCTCTACTACAGGGGGCACTGAGCAGTTCTTC
once . TRBJ2-3 TRBV5-1 CASSLVPGSSTDTQYF TGCGCCAGCAGCTTGGTCCCGGGATCTAGCACAGATACGCAGTATTTT
. TRBD2 TRBJ2-1 TRBV19 CASSIDPKAGGYNEQFF TGTGCCAGTAGTATAGACCCGAAAGCGGGGGGGTACAATGAGCAGTTCTTC
. . TRBJ2-7 TRBV11-3 CASSLVGRGDEQYF TGTGCCAGCAGCTTAGTAGGTAGGGGCGACGAGCAGTACTTC
once . TRBJ1-5 TRBV6-1 CASSELLREGAMWGNQPQHF TGTGCCAGCAGTGAATTACTCAGGGAAGGGGCCATGTGGGGCAATCAGCCCCAGCATTTT
. . TRBJ2-7 TRBV5-1 CASSSQGPSYEQYF TGCGCCAGCAGCTCACAGGGACCCTCCTACGAGCAGTACTTC
. . TRBJ1-2 TRBV7-2 CASSLGGNYGYTF TGTGCCAGCAGCCTGGGGGGGAACTATGGCTACACCTTC
. TRBD1 TRBJ2-5 TRBV7-9 CASSGQGGRETQYF TGTGCCAGCAGCGGACAGGGGGGGCGAGAGACCCAGTACTTC
once TRBD1 TRBJ1-3 TRBV10-3 CAISEFSRTGSGNTIYF TGTGCCATCAGTGAGTTTTCCCGGACAGGCTCTGGAAACACCATATATTTT
. TRBD1 TRBJ2-1 TRBV30 CAWNLGQGLNNEQFF TGTGCCTGGAACTTAGGACAGGGGCTCAACAATGAGCAGTTCTTC
. TRBD1 TRBJ1-5 TRBV2 CASSADRAHQPQHF TGTGCCAGCAGTGCGGACAGGGCGCATCAGCCCCAGCATTTT
. . TRBJ2-6 TRBV30 CAFGSSGANVLTF TGTGCCTTCGGGAGCTCTGGGGCCAACGTCCTGACTTTC
. TRBD1 TRBJ2-1 TRBV5-1 CASVLVTGGREQFF TGCGCCAGCGTCCTTGTGACAGGGGGCCGTGAGCAGTTCTTC
. . TRBJ1-2 TRBV30 CAWTHREGYTF TGTGCCTGGACCCACAGGGAAGGCTACACCTTC
few . TRBJ2-2 TRBV5-1 CASSLAQNANTGELFF TGCGCCAGCAGCTTGGCGCAGAACGCGAACACCGGGGAGCTGTTTTTT
. . TRBJ1-1 TRBV6-2/TRBV6-3 CASSYRGNTEAFF TGTGCCAGCAGTTACAGAGGGAACACTGAAGCTTTCTTT
. . TRBJ2-2 TRBV5-1 CASSLEAGANTGELFF TGCGCCAGCAGCTTGGAGGCCGGGGCGAACACCGGGGAGCTGTTTTTT
. TRBD1 TRBJ1-1 TRBV10-3 CAIRGTGRNTEAFF TGTGCCATCAGGGGGACAGGGCGGAACACTGAAGCTTTCTTT
. . TRBJ1-3 TRBV7-9 CASSLVSGLSGNTIYF TGTGCCAGCAGCTTAGTTTCAGGTCTCTCTGGAAACACCATATATTTT
. . TRBJ1-1 TRBV18 CASSPPTSNTEAFF TGTGCCAGCTCACCACCTACATCGAACACTGAAGCTTTCTTT
. . TRBJ1-3 TRBV10-3 CATKDSDRISGNTIYF TGTGCCACGAAGGATTCCGACAGGATCTCTGGAAACACCATATATTTT
. . TRBJ2-1 TRBV6-5 CASIWGQYNEQFF TGTGCCAGCATCTGGGGGCAATACAATGAGCAGTTCTTC
. TRBD2 TRBJ2-3 TRBV4-2 CASSQAPRTSGGLDTQYF TGTGCCAGCAGCCAAGCCCCTCGGACTAGCGGGGGGCTGGATACGCAGTATTTT
. TRBD1 TRBJ1-1 TRBV23-1 CASRGKQGTNTEAFF TGCGCCAGCAGGGGTAAACAGGGGACGAACACTGAAGCTTTCTTT
. . TRBJ1-2 TRBV19 CASGGGLGGYTF TGTGCCAGTGGCGGGGGTTTAGGCGGCTACACCTTC
many TRBD2 TRBJ2-7 TRBV20-1 CSARYGGEQYF TGCAGTGCTAGATACGGGGGGGAGCAGTACTTC
. TRBD1 TRBJ1-2 TRBV24-1 CATSEGGEQGRGYGYTF TGTGCCACCAGTGAGGGTGGAGAACAGGGGAGAGGCTATGGCTACACCTTC
. TRBD2 TRBJ2-5 TRBV7-8 CASSLASSGGQETQYF TGTGCCAGCAGCTTAGCGTCTAGCGGGGGCCAAGAGACCCAGTACTTC
. TRBD2 TRBJ2-1 TRBV11-3 CASSFGGDEQFF TGTGCCAGCAGCTTTGGGGGGGATGAGCAGTTCTTC
. . TRBJ2-3 TRBV7-7 CASSLALTGTDTQYF TGTGCCAGCAGCTTAGCGCTTACAGGCACAGATACGCAGTATTTT
. . TRBJ2-1 TRBV5-1 CASSAEGNEQFF TGCGCCAGCAGCGCGGAAGGTAATGAGCAGTTCTTC
. . TRBJ1-1 TRBV4-1 CASSQAGKAFF TGCGCCAGCAGCCAAGCCGGGAAAGCTTTCTTT
. . TRBJ2-7 TRBV19 CASSIVSTGSYEQYF TGTGCCAGTAGTATAGTCTCTACAGGTTCCTACGAGCAGTACTTC
once . TRBJ2-7 TRBV10-2 CASSDAGNYEQYF TGCGCCAGCAGCGATGCGGGGAACTACGAGCAGTACTTC
. TRBD1 TRBJ1-1 TRBV6-5 CASSYTGGEAEAFF TGTGCCAGCAGTTACACAGGGGGGGAAGCTGAAGCTTTCTTT
few . TRBJ2-2 TRBV3-1/TRBV3-2 CASSSAAVGRNTGELFF TGTGCCAGCAGCTCTGCGGCGGTGGGGAGGAACACCGGGGAGCTGTTTTTT
. . TRBJ2-2 TRBV19 CASSIWQGNTGELFF TGTGCCAGCAGTATCTGGCAGGGGAACACCGGGGAGCTGTTTTTT
. TRBD2 TRBJ2-7 TRBV11-3 CASSLRTSGSYEQYF TGTGCCAGCAGCCTCAGGACTAGCGGCTCCTACGAGCAGTACTTC
. TRBD1 TRBJ2-2 TRBV18 CASSPDRVRPGELFF TGTGCCAGCTCACCGGACAGGGTGAGACCCGGGGAGCTGTTTTTT
. TRBD1 TRBJ1-1 TRBV3-1/TRBV3-2 CASSLPTGGITEAFF TGTGCCAGCAGCCTACCGACAGGGGGTATTACTGAAGCTTTCTTT
. TRBD1 TRBJ1-2 TRBV27 CASSLGQGYYGYTF TGTGCCAGCAGTCTCGGACAGGGGTACTATGGCTACACCTTC
. TRBD1 TRBJ2-3 TRBV6-6 CASSYSIGTGFDTQYF TGTGCCAGCAGTTACTCGATCGGGACAGGCTTCGATACGCAGTATTTT
once . TRBJ2-2 TRBV7-3 CASSLEPGHFSGELFF TGTGCCAGCAGCCTCGAACCGGGACATTTTTCCGGGGAGCTGTTTTTT
. . TRBJ1-1 TRBV29-1 CSSRGGLNTEAFF TGCAGCTCGAGGGGGGGCTTGAACACTGAAGCTTTCTTT
. TRBD2 TRBJ2-5 TRBV6-5 CASSYGTSGRRETQYF TGTGCCAGCAGTTACGGGACTAGCGGTCGAAGAGAGACCCAGTACTTC